This is a list of T cell receptor beta chains from one sample in a study of prognosis after radiotherapy for stage I lung cancer. TCRdb re-called the multiplex PCR reads through MiXCR, storing one row per CDR3 protein. The repertoire holds tens of thousands of distinct CDR3 sequences, with 24% as singletons. This specimen consisted of PBMCs, obtained before or after stereotactic body radiation therapy (not recorded which). Source of these receptors: a donor of 50 years or more with non-small cell lung cancer. CDR3s include the opening cysteine and the closing phenylalanine or tryptophan. D genes are given only for firm matches. The size of a clone is reported for some rows only, either as once, few or many, or as a class for expanded clones.

v_gene	d_gene	j_gene	abundance	CDR3aa	CDR3nt
TRBV6-4	TRBD1	TRBJ2-2	many	CASRPQGAGGELFF	TGTGCCAGCAGACCACAGGGGGCAGGCGGGGAGCTGTTTTTT
TRBV6-1	TRBD2	TRBJ2-7	many	CASSASGGYPRGYEQYF	TGTGCCAGCAGTGCTAGCGGGGGTTATCCCCGCGGCTACGAGCAGTACTTC
TRBV13	NA	TRBJ2-5	many	CASSEQSPKLDWAETQYF	TGTGCCAGCAGCGAACAAAGCCCCAAACTAGATTGGGCAGAGACCCAGTACTTC
TRBV14	NA	TRBJ2-1	many	CASSQRGSSYNEQFF	TGTGCCAGCAGCCAGAGAGGGAGCTCCTACAATGAGCAGTTCTTC
TRBV20-1	NA	TRBJ2-1	many	CSVPGVPNEQFF	TGCAGTGTTCCGGGGGTTCCCAATGAGCAGTTCTTC
TRBV30	TRBD2	TRBJ2-4	many	CAWSTERGGRLEYF	TGTGCCTGGAGTACTGAGCGGGGGGGCCGTCTTGAGTACTTC
TRBV6-9	NA	TRBJ2-1	NA	CASSCQQGYNEQFF	TGTGCCAGCAGTTGTCAACAGGGTTACAATGAGCAGTTCTTC
TRBV9	NA	TRBJ1-1	NA	CASSLHGGAVGNTEAFF	TGTGCCAGTAGCCTTCATGGGGGGGCAGTGGGGAACACTGAAGCTTTCTTT
TRBV27	NA	TRBJ1-3	many	CASSGMDSGNTIYF	TGTGCCAGCAGCGGAATGGACTCTGGAAACACCATATATTTT
TRBV12-5	NA	TRBJ2-7	many	CASGPDGSEQYF	TGTGCTAGTGGTCCCGACGGGAGCGAGCAGTACTTC
TRBV6-1	TRBD1	TRBJ1-1	many	CASSRRGTGEAFF	TGTGCCAGCAGTAGACGCGGGACAGGCGAAGCTTTCTTT
TRBV27	NA	TRBJ2-7	NA	CASRGLRRGSSYEQYF	TGTGCCAGCAGGGGGCTCCGGCGTGGGAGCTCCTACGAGCAGTACTTC
TRBV19	TRBD1	TRBJ1-2	many	CASSKQTGSQRGYTF	TGTGCCAGTAGTAAACAGACAGGGAGCCAGAGAGGCTACACCTTC
TRBV6-1	NA	TRBJ2-3	many	CASTGFTDTQYF	TGTGCCAGTACAGGGTTCACAGATACGCAGTATTTT
TRBV9	NA	TRBJ2-1	NA	CASSQMAYAREQFF	TGTGCCAGCAGCCAGATGGCCTACGCTCGTGAGCAGTTCTTC
TRBV7-3	NA	TRBJ2-1	many	CASRPDSSSYNEQFF	TGTGCCAGCAGACCCGACTCCAGCTCCTACAATGAGCAGTTCTTC
TRBV19	NA	TRBJ1-5	many	CATAIRGGNQPQHF	TGTGCCACCGCCATACGCGGAGGCAATCAGCCCCAGCATTTT
TRBV20-1	NA	TRBJ1-4	few	CSAEPTNNEKLFF	TGCAGTGCCGAACCAACAAATAATGAAAAACTGTTTTTT
TRBV20-1	TRBD1	TRBJ2-4	many	CSARPAWDRGAKNIQYF	TGCAGTGCCCGCCCAGCTTGGGACAGGGGAGCCAAAAACATTCAGTACTTC
TRBV20-1	NA	TRBJ2-7	once	CSARGGNTRLLSHYEQYF	TGCAGTGCTAGAGGGGGAAACACTAGACTCTTAAGTCATTACGAGCAGTACTTC
TRBV9	NA	TRBJ2-7	NA	CASSFQPSWAPVEQYF	TGTGCCAGCAGCTTCCAACCGAGTTGGGCCCCCGTGGAGCAGTACTTC
TRBV18	NA	TRBJ2-1	many	CASSPRRGGGNEQFF	TGTGCCAGCTCACCCCGCAGGGGGGGGGGCAATGAGCAGTTCTTC
TRBV14	NA	TRBJ1-1	many	CASSQGGVATEAFF	TGTGCCAGCAGCCAAGGAGGGGTTGCCACTGAAGCTTTCTTT
TRBV20-1	NA	TRBJ2-1	many	CSASPEGRADEQFF	TGCAGTGCTAGTCCCGAGGGGCGCGCGGATGAGCAGTTCTTC
TRBV20-1	NA	TRBJ2-1	NA	CSSPIGSSVTYNEQFF	TGCAGTTCCCCTATCGGGTCTAGCGTAACATACAATGAGCAGTTCTTC
TRBV19	NA	TRBJ2-1	many	CASSIIDEQFF	TGTGCCAGTAGTATTATCGATGAGCAGTTCTTC
TRBV7-8	TRBD1	TRBJ2-1	many	CASSKPGQGAVAYNEQFF	TGTGCCAGCAGCAAACCGGGACAGGGGGCTGTAGCCTACAATGAGCAGTTCTTC
TRBV7-9	NA	TRBJ1-3	many	CASSPRGLQGNTIYF	TGTGCCAGCAGCCCCAGGGGCCTACAGGGAAACACCATATATTTT
TRBV6-1	TRBD1	TRBJ1-2	many	CASSVRQGGYTF	TGTGCCAGCAGTGTCCGACAGGGCGGCTACACCTTC
TRBV28	TRBD2	TRBJ2-4	many	CASSPRGEGSAKNIQYF	TGTGCCAGCAGTCCACGGGGGGAGGGATCCGCCAAAAACATTCAGTACTTC
TRBV2	TRBD1	TRBJ2-7	medium-sized	CASRLGQGSDEQYF	TGTGCCAGCAGGTTAGGACAGGGTTCCGACGAGCAGTACTTC
TRBV19	NA	TRBJ1-1	many	CASSIVGLNTEAFF	TGTGCCAGTAGTATAGTAGGATTGAACACTGAAGCTTTCTTT
TRBV20-1	NA	TRBJ1-5	many	CSAGSLRQINNQPQHF	TGCAGTGCTGGGAGCCTTCGACAGATAAACAATCAGCCCCAGCATTTT
TRBV5-1	TRBD2	TRBJ2-1	many	CASSLGLAGYNEQFF	TGCGCCAGCAGCTTGGGACTAGCGGGATACAATGAGCAGTTCTTC
TRBV12-3/TRBV12-4	TRBD1	TRBJ1-2	many	CASSLRTGRSF	TGTGCCAGCAGCCTTCGGACAGGCAGGTCCTTC
TRBV3-1	NA	TRBJ2-3	many	CASSQGADTQYF	TGTGCCAGCAGCCAAGGGGCAGATACGCAGTATTTT
TRBV11-2	TRBD1	TRBJ1-2	many	CASSLDYGRTGPRF	TGTGCCAGCAGCTTGGATTACGGCAGGACAGGACCCCGCTTC
TRBV19	NA	TRBJ2-5	many	CASSRRDGLQETQYF	TGTGCCAGTAGTAGAAGGGACGGATTACAAGAGACCCAGTACTTC
TRBV14	NA	TRBJ2-5	many	CASRIETQYF	TGTGCCAGCAGGATAGAGACCCAGTACTTC
TRBV5-5	NA	TRBJ2-4	few	CASSQGTGIQYF	TGTGCCAGCAGCCAGGGAACGGGCATTCAGTACTTC
TRBV11-2	NA	TRBJ2-7	NA	CASSSIKRTNLRHYEQYF	TGTGCCAGCAGCTCTATTAAACGGACTAACCTGAGGCACTACGAGCAGTACTTC
TRBV12-3/TRBV12-4	NA	TRBJ2-5	many	CASSFLKETQYF	TGTGCCAGCAGTTTTCTGAAAGAGACCCAGTACTTC
TRBV11-2	NA	TRBJ2-7	many	CASSLEQGYEQYF	TGTGCCAGCAGCTTAGAACAGGGCTACGAGCAGTACTTC
TRBV3-1	NA	TRBJ2-5	many	CASSQEGGEETQYF	TGTGCCAGCAGCCAAGAGGGGGGTGAAGAGACCCAGTACTTC
TRBV6-1	TRBD1	TRBJ2-7	many	CASRTQGAVNEQYF	TGTGCCAGCAGAACACAGGGGGCGGTCAACGAGCAGTACTTC
TRBV9	NA	TRBJ1-2	many	CASSGGVKNYGYTF	TGTGCCAGCAGCGGGGGGGTAAAGAACTATGGCTACACCTTC
TRBV28	TRBD2	TRBJ2-7	NA	CASPGSGSLSYEQYF	TGTGCCAGCCCCGGCAGCGGGAGTTTAAGTTACGAGCAGTACTTC
TRBV20-1	TRBD2	TRBJ2-1	many	CSARAPWLAGGWNEQFF	TGCAGTGCTAGAGCCCCTTGGCTAGCGGGAGGATGGAATGAGCAGTTCTTC
TRBV5-1	TRBD1	TRBJ2-7	many	CASSLTGGAYEQYF	TGCGCCAGCAGCTTAACAGGGGGCGCGTACGAGCAGTACTTC
TRBV5-4	NA	TRBJ1-1	NA	CASSLGRNTEAFF	TGTGCCAGCAGCTTGGGCAGGAACACTGAAGCTTTCTTT
TRBV12-3/TRBV12-4	TRBD1	TRBJ1-2	many	CASKDRGSYGYTF	TGTGCCAGCAAGGACAGGGGTAGCTATGGCTACACCTTC
TRBV5-5	NA	TRBJ1-4	many	CASSLGTVNNEKLFF	TGTGCCAGCAGCTTGGGTACAGTAAATAATGAAAAACTGTTTTTT
TRBV7-2	TRBD1	TRBJ2-7	many	CASSQQQGSEQYF	TGTGCCAGCAGTCAGCAACAGGGGTCCGAGCAGTACTTC
TRBV9	NA	TRBJ1-1	many	CASSVPWGAFF	TGTGCCAGCAGCGTCCCATGGGGAGCTTTCTTT
TRBV5-5	NA	TRBJ1-5	few	CASILGRESFQPQHF	TGTGCCAGCATCTTGGGAAGGGAGAGTTTTCAGCCCCAGCATTTT